This T cell receptor (beta chain) was sequenced for a study of human T cells and chemical hapten exposure. About the research overall: Diagnoses of alopecia areata, totalis or universalis occurred in mostly female patients.

This clonotype has ten or more counts. Stated time point: pre-sensitization, week 0. The sample's treatment: therapeutic diphenylcyclopropenone sensitization with weekly scalp DPC. TCRdb analysed the RACE reads with MiXCR anew, one entry per CDR3 protein. The profile shows under 300,000 distinct CDR3 sequences, over 7.5% of them singletons. Trimming left V 0 bases short and J 7 bases short, with 3 bases between. Germline V gene sequence: CDR1 KGHDR, CDR2 SFDVKD. CDR3 size: 11 residues. The TCR originated in a man younger than 35 with alopecia areata. Some clones in this sample may be carry-over from other donors' samples. The source was whole blood, collected in connection with sensitization to the hapten diphenylcyclopropenone (DPC). The genes are TRBV24-1 and TRBJ2-7; D not certain. DNA of the CDR3: TGTGCCACCAGTGATTTGTGGGAGCAGTACTTC. As protein: CATSDLWEQYF.